This T cell receptor (beta chain) was recovered during a study of T cells in Graves' hyperthyroidism and ophthalmopathy. This clonotype was detected many times. RNA transcripts provided the source from which TCR beta CDR3 regions were amplified. TCR CDR3 underwent first-round RT-PCR with the HTBI primer set. TCRdb used MiXCR to reprocess the multiplex PCR reads, holding one entry per CDR3 protein. The data contain approximately 400,000 distinct CDR3 sequences, 15% of them singletons. The material sequenced was blood. The receptor comes from a woman aged 25 to 39 with Graves' hyperthyroidism.

In nucleotides, the CDR3 is TGTGCCAGCAGCCGGACGTCGAAAGAGACCCAGTACTTC. As protein: CASSRTSKETQYF. The chain combines TRBV3-1 with TRBJ2-5, with D unresolved. The length of the CDR3 is 13 residues. Germline CDR1 and CDR2: LGHDT and YNNKEL (reference sequence). Trimming shortened V by 4 bases and J by 3 bases, and 9 bases separated the two germline ends.